Below, 18 T cell receptor beta chains from the same sample are listed, as sequenced in a study of blood T cell repertoires in COVID-19. Sequenced by immunoSEQ multiplex PCR; TCRdb stores in-frame clones only, minus some. The sample contains 110,000 to 150,000 clones, 86% of which appear only once. The material sequenced was PBMCs or T cells enriched from blood (not recorded which). These receptors originate from a man aged 50-60 years who had recovered from COVID-19.

This chain links TRBV30 with TRBJ2-3; 11 positions match TRBD2. The length of the CDR3 is 14 residues. The germline CDR1 and CDR2 sequences are GTSNPN and SVGIG (reference sequence). The V segment lost 5 bases and the J segment 2 bases; nucleotides outside the gene matches: 3. The CDR3 here is CAWGTSGNTDTQYF. CDR3 sequence (DNA): TGTGCCTGGGGGACTAGCGGAAACACAGATACGCAGTATTTT.

V is TRBV28 and J is TRBJ2-1; TRBD1 is a possible D gene (5 bases). This CDR3 region has 14 residues. The germline V gene has CDR1 MDHEN and CDR2 SYDVKM. Trimming shortened V by 5 bases and J by 2 bases, and 10 bases separated the two germline ends. The CDR3 region is CASSQGVTYNEQFF. The CDR3 DNA is TGTGCCAGCAGTCAAGGGGTAACCTACAATGAGCAGTTCTTC.

The V and J genes are TRBV7-3 and TRBJ2-1; 9 positions match TRBD1. The CDR3 contains 16 residues. The junction had 8 bases not matched to a gene; V was cut back by 5 bases and J by 3 bases. Germline V gene sequence: CDR1 SGHTA, CDR2 FQGTGA. CDR3: CASSPQGTGRYNEQFF. In DNA form, the CDR3 reads TGTGCCAGCAGCCCACAAGGGACAGGGCGCTACAATGAGCAGTTCTTC.

The gene calls are TRBV9 and TRBJ1-2; possible D gene TRBD1, 6 bases. Trimming removed 3 bases from V and 6 bases from J, with 18 bases in between. Germline V gene lookup returns CDR1 SGDLS and CDR2 YYNGEE. CDR3 size: 15 residues. CDR3 bases: TGTGCCAGCAGCGCGAGGACAGCCCGGCTCGATGGCTACACCTTC. Amino acids: CASSARTARLDGYTF.

CDR3 sequence: CASSLNPGQDYEQYF. CDR3 sequence (DNA): TGTGCCAGCAGTCTAAACCCGGGACAGGACTACGAGCAGTACTTC. This rearrangement joins TRBV6-4 to TRBJ2-7; 8 bases match TRBD1. V lost 5 bases and J lost 3; bases outside the gene matches: 9. CDR1 is MRHNA, CDR2 SNTAGT, per germline. The CDR3 covers 15 residues.

The V and J genes are TRBV5-1 and TRBJ1-6, with D hard to call. The CDR3 sequence is 15 residues long. V lost 0 bases to trimming and J lost 14 bases, with 18 bases between them. The germline V gene encodes CDR1 SGHRS and CDR2 YFSETQ. This CDR3 reads CASSLEGFSPGTLHF. CDR3 bases: TGCGCCAGCAGCTTGGAAGGCTTTAGCCCTGGCACCCTCCACTTT. The whole variable domain, remainder taken from reference TRBV5-1 and TRBJ1-6, is KAGVTQTPRYLIKTRGQQVTLSCSPISGHRSVSWYQQTPGQGLQFLFEYFSETQRNKGNFPGRFSGRQFSNSRSEMNVSTLELGDSALYLCASSLEGFSPGTLHFGNGTRLTVT.

This clone was seen just once. The V gene is TRBV5-1, the J gene TRBJ2-7; D is possibly TRBD2 (6 bases). This CDR3 has 17 amino acids. The germline V gene encodes CDR1 SGHRS and CDR2 YFSETQ. The V and J ends lost 1 base and 5 bases respectively, with 22 bases between them. The CDR3 DNA reads TGCGCCAGCAGCTTGAATTTTGCGGCGGGACTTGGGGACGAGCAGTACTTC. Translating gives CASSLNFAAGLGDEQYF.

As for this clone: At one end, the junction sequence differs from germline, possibly due to a read error. This rearrangement joins TRBV6-2 or TRBV6-3 to TRBJ1-2; 7 bases are a match to TRBD1. Per the germline V gene, CDR1 is MNHEY and CDR2 is SVGEGT. The CDR3 loop spans 14 amino acids. CDR3 DNA: TGTGCCAGCAGTTACTCAGGGGGCGACTACGGCTACACCTTC. Its protein product is CASSYSGGDYGYTF.

The rearrangement uses TRBV5-5 and TRBJ1-2, with no clear D. From germline, CDR1 is SGHKS and CDR2 YYEKEE (reference sequence). V lost 4 bases to trimming and J lost 6 bases, with 22 bases between them. The CDR3 has 16 residues. In nucleotides, the CDR3 is TGTGCCAGCAGCGGAAGGTCGGGCCCGGGGTTGGATGGCTACACCTTC. Protein product: CASSGRSGPGLDGYTF.

The chain couples TRBV5-4 to TRBJ1-1; D gene uncertain. CDR3 length: 14 residues. The germline V gene encodes CDR1 SGHNT and CDR2 YYREEE (reference sequence). Trimming cost V 1 base and J 3 bases, with 10 bases left between them. CDR3 residues: CASSLLGRYTEAFF. Written as DNA, the CDR3 is TGTGCCAGCAGCTTGTTGGGCAGATACACTGAAGCTTTCTTT.

V gene TRBV7-3 combines with J gene TRBJ2-1, with 8 bases fitting TRBD1. Germline V gives CDR1 SGHTA, CDR2 FQGTGA. V trimming: 5 bases; J trimming: 10 bases; junction bases outside the gene matches: 19. This CDR3 region has 17 residues. The CDR3 spells CASSPGTGPFGDDEQFF. The CDR3, as DNA: TGTGCCAGCAGCCCTGGGACAGGACCCTTTGGCGATGACGAGCAGTTCTTC. The complete variable domain, with remaining parts taken from reference TRBV7-3 and TRBJ2-1, reads GAGVSQTPSNKVTEKGKYVELRCDPISGHTALYWYRQSLGQGPEFLIYFQGTGAADDSGLPNDRFFAVRPEGSVSTLKIQRTERGDSAVYLCASSPGTGPFGDDEQFFGPGTRLTVL.

The chain has TRBV10-3 and TRBJ2-1; the match to TRBD2 covers 8 bases. The CDR3 runs to 15 residues. CDR1 ENHRY and CDR2 SYGVKD come from the germline V gene. V shed 1 base, J shed 12 bases, and the junction held 11 bases outside the gene matches. CDR3 amino acids: CAISEFGGALIGQFF. In nucleotides, the CDR3 is TGTGCCATCAGTGAGTTCGGGGGGGCCTTAATCGGGCAGTTCTTC.

As to this clone: At one of its ends the junction is not consistent with the germline gene, which may arise from a read error. This chain connects TRBV30 to TRBJ1-3, with D unclear. The CDR3 extends over 14 amino acids. Looked up from germline, CDR1 is GTSNPN and CDR2 is SVGIG (reference sequence). DNA for the CDR3: TGTGCCTGGAGTGGGTATATCTCTGGCAACACCATATATTTT. Amino acid sequence: CAWSGYISGNTIYF.

This sequence joins TRBV3-1 (or the pseudogene TRBV3-2) and TRBJ2-3; 7 bases agree with TRBD2. CDR3 length: 21 residues. CDR1 is LGHDT, CDR2 YNNKEL, per germline (reference sequence). V trimming: 0 bases; J trimming: 1 base; junction bases outside the gene matches: 19. In DNA, the CDR3 is TGTGCCAGCAGCCAAGATCTCCCCAGGGAGTGGGCGGGAGAGGGCACAGATACGCAGTATTTT. As protein: CASSQDLPREWAGEGTDTQYF.

The chain has TRBV7-2 and TRBJ1-3; D is possibly TRBD1 (6 bases). Trimming shortened V by 1 base and J by 2 bases, and 12 bases separated the two germline ends. Per germline, CDR1 SGHTA and CDR2 FQGNSA. The CDR3 has 16 amino acids. In DNA form, the CDR3 reads TGTGCCAGCAGCTTAGGGGGCAGGGGACCTGGAAACACCATATATTTT. Amino acid sequence: CASSLGGRGPGNTIYF.

CDR3 DNA sequence: TGTGCCAGCAGTTACTCAGGGACAGGGGGCAATGGCTACACCTTC. Encoded protein: CASSYSGTGGNGYTF. The V and J genes are TRBV6-6 and TRBJ1-2, with 12 bases aligning to TRBD1. Losses at the gene ends were 0 bases for V and 6 bases for J; bases not matched to a gene: 2. This CDR3 region has 15 residues. Germline CDR1 MNHNY, CDR2 SVGAGI (reference sequence).

The V and J genes are TRBV10-1 and TRBJ2-5; 7 nucleotides line up with TRBD2. V lost 7 bases and J lost 1; bases outside the gene matches: 15. From germline, CDR1 is WNHNN and CDR2 SYGVQD (reference sequence). The length of the CDR3 is 17 residues. The CDR3 here is CASMGGGLPRLQETQYF. CDR3 nucleotide sequence: TGCGCCAGCATGGGGGGAGGGCTACCCCGTCTCCAAGAGACCCAGTACTTC.

This chain links TRBV2 with TRBJ1-5; D uncertain. CDR3 size: 15 residues. With 5 bases removed from V and 4 bases from J, the gap between germline ends came to 15 bases. Germline loops: CDR1 SNHLY, CDR2 FYNNEI. The DNA of the CDR3 is TGTGCCAGCAGTAGAAGAGGAGGCCTAAATCAGCCCCAGCATTTT. As protein: CASSRRGGLNQPQHF.